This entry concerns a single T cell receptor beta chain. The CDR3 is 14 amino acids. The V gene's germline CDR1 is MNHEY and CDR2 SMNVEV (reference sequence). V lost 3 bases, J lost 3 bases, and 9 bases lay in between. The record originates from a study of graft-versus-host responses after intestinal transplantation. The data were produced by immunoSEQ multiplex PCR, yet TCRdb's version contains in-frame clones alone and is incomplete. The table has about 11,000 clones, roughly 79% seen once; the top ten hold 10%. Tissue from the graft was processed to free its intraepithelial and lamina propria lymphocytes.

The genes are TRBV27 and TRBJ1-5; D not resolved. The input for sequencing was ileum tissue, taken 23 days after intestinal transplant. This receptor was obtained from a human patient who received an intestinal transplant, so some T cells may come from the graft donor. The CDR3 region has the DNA TGTGCCAGCAGTTTCAGCAGGTCCAATCAGCCCCAGCATTTT. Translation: CASSFSRSNQPQHF.